This is a list of T cell receptor beta chains from one sample in a study of CD8 T cells in Susac syndrome. TCRdb re-called the immunoSEQ multiplex PCR reads with MiXCR, one entry per CDR3 protein. This sample has a few hundred thousand distinct CDR3 sequences, with about 85% found just once. Source material: CD8+ T cells from PBMCs. The source of these receptors is a human donor with multiple sclerosis. Each CDR3 is given with its conserved first and last residue. The order of the fields is V gene, D gene, J gene, clone size, CDR3 DNA, CDR3 protein. A D gene is named only where the DNA matches it firmly. Part of the rows lack a size; the others show once, few, many or a class for expanded clones.

v_call: TRBV29-1
d_call: TRBD2
j_call: TRBJ2-1
clone_size: NA
cdr3_nt: TGCAGCGCGCTAGCGGGATACAATGAGCAGTTCTTC
cdr3_aa: CSALAGYNEQFF

v_call: TRBV27
d_call: NA
j_call: TRBJ2-3
clone_size: NA
cdr3_nt: TGTGCCAGCAGTTTAACAAGGGGACACACACTATTAGATACGCAGTATTTT
cdr3_aa: CASSLTRGHTLLDTQYF

v_call: TRBV9
d_call: TRBD2
j_call: TRBJ2-2
clone_size: NA
cdr3_nt: TGTGCCAGCAGCGGGGGACTAGCGGGAGGTCTCGGGGAGCTGTTTTTT
cdr3_aa: CASSGGLAGGLGELFF

v_call: TRBV9
d_call: NA
j_call: TRBJ2-3
clone_size: NA
cdr3_nt: TGTGCCAGCAGCGTAGAGTATAGGGATACGCAGTATTTT
cdr3_aa: CASSVEYRDTQYF

v_call: TRBV4-1
d_call: TRBD2
j_call: TRBJ2-1
clone_size: once
cdr3_nt: TGCGCCAGCAGCCGACTAGCGGGAGGGCTTCATAATGAGCAGTTCTTC
cdr3_aa: CASSRLAGGLHNEQFF

v_call: TRBV20-1
d_call: TRBD2
j_call: TRBJ2-7
clone_size: once
cdr3_nt: TGCAGTGCCCGAGGACTAGCGGGGTCCTACGAGCAGTACTTC
cdr3_aa: CSARGLAGSYEQYF

v_call: TRBV20-1
d_call: NA
j_call: TRBJ1-2
clone_size: few
cdr3_nt: TGCAGTGCTAGAGATCCTCTAAACAACTATGGCTACACCTTC
cdr3_aa: CSARDPLNNYGYTF

v_call: TRBV5-4
d_call: NA
j_call: TRBJ2-2
clone_size: NA
cdr3_nt: TGTGCCAGCAGCCCAGGCTTCAGGACGGGGGCCGGGGAGCTGTTTTTT
cdr3_aa: CASSPGFRTGAGELFF

v_call: TRBV2
d_call: NA
j_call: TRBJ2-2
clone_size: NA
cdr3_nt: TGTGCCAGCCACAGGAACACCGGGGAGCTGTTTTTT
cdr3_aa: CASHRNTGELFF

v_call: TRBV20-1
d_call: TRBD2
j_call: TRBJ2-1
clone_size: NA
cdr3_nt: TGCAGTGCTAGCCTTCCGTTTCGGACTAGCGATCGGGGCAATGAGCAGTTCTTC
cdr3_aa: CSASLPFRTSDRGNEQFF

v_call: TRBV15
d_call: NA
j_call: TRBJ2-7
clone_size: NA
cdr3_nt: TGTGCCACCAGCAGAGACCGGGCTAAAAACTACGAGCAGTACTTC
cdr3_aa: CATSRDRAKNYEQYF

v_call: TRBV7-9
d_call: TRBD1
j_call: TRBJ2-2
clone_size: once
cdr3_nt: TGTGCCAGCAGCACCCCCATCGACAGGGCGAACACCGGGGAGCTGTTTTTT
cdr3_aa: CASSTPIDRANTGELFF

v_call: TRBV13
d_call: TRBD1
j_call: TRBJ1-2
clone_size: NA
cdr3_nt: TGTGCCAGCAGCTTAGAAAGGGGGCTGTCCTATGGCTACACCTTC
cdr3_aa: CASSLERGLSYGYTF

v_call: TRBV6-5
d_call: NA
j_call: TRBJ2-1
clone_size: NA
cdr3_nt: TGTGCCAGCAGTTCCTCAGACTATTACAATGAGCAGTTCTTC
cdr3_aa: CASSSSDYYNEQFF

v_call: TRBV12-3/TRBV12-4
d_call: NA
j_call: TRBJ2-1
clone_size: NA
cdr3_nt: TGTGCCAGCAGTTTTGGTAGCCCGGATGAGCAGTTCTTC
cdr3_aa: CASSFGSPDEQFF

v_call: TRBV2
d_call: NA
j_call: TRBJ2-1
clone_size: NA
cdr3_nt: TGTGCCAGCAGTGAATTCATCCTAATCCCCAATGAGCAGTTCTTC
cdr3_aa: CASSEFILIPNEQFF

v_call: TRBV19
d_call: NA
j_call: TRBJ1-2
clone_size: NA
cdr3_nt: TGTGCCACTAGACCCTCGGCAGGCTATGGCTACACCTTC
cdr3_aa: CATRPSAGYGYTF

v_call: TRBV4-2
d_call: NA
j_call: TRBJ1-1
clone_size: NA
cdr3_nt: TGTGCCAGCAGCCGTGGGACAAACACTGAAGCTTTCTTT
cdr3_aa: CASSRGTNTEAFF

v_call: TRBV15
d_call: NA
j_call: TRBJ2-5
clone_size: NA
cdr3_nt: TGTGCCACCAGCAGAGATGTCCGGGGGACCCAGTACTTC
cdr3_aa: CATSRDVRGTQYF

v_call: TRBV19
d_call: NA
j_call: TRBJ2-3
clone_size: NA
cdr3_nt: TGTGCCAGTAGCCAATGGACAGATACGCGGTATTTT
cdr3_aa: CASSQWTDTRYF

v_call: TRBV27
d_call: NA
j_call: TRBJ2-3
clone_size: NA
cdr3_nt: TGTGCCAGCAGTTTATCAGGGATTCGGGTTACGCAGTATTTT
cdr3_aa: CASSLSGIRVTQYF

v_call: TRBV7-6
d_call: NA
j_call: TRBJ2-7
clone_size: NA
cdr3_nt: TGTGCCAGCAGCTTTCTACCGGGACCGTCTACCTACGAGCAGTACTTC
cdr3_aa: CASSFLPGPSTYEQYF

v_call: TRBV27
d_call: NA
j_call: TRBJ2-5
clone_size: few
cdr3_nt: TGTGCCAGCAGTTTATCCCCCCAAGAGACCCAGTACTTC
cdr3_aa: CASSLSPQETQYF

v_call: TRBV6-1
d_call: NA
j_call: TRBJ2-5
clone_size: NA
cdr3_nt: TGTGCCAGCAGTCCCGGGAAGGGCGAACCGGCGGAGACCCAGTACTTC
cdr3_aa: CASSPGKGEPAETQYF

v_call: TRBV20-1
d_call: NA
j_call: TRBJ1-5
clone_size: NA
cdr3_nt: TGCAGTGCTAGGGAGTTCAATCAGCCCCAGCATTTT
cdr3_aa: CSAREFNQPQHF

v_call: TRBV7-9
d_call: NA
j_call: TRBJ2-2
clone_size: NA
cdr3_nt: TGTGCCAGCAGCTTCTCCGTGTGGAGGGATGTCCTTGCCACCGGGGAGCTGTTTTTT
cdr3_aa: CASSFSVWRDVLATGELFF

v_call: TRBV6-2/TRBV6-3
d_call: NA
j_call: TRBJ2-7
clone_size: NA
cdr3_nt: TGTGCCAGCGCAGGGGTCAACGAGCAGTACTTC
cdr3_aa: CASAGVNEQYF

v_call: TRBV28
d_call: TRBD2
j_call: TRBJ2-5
clone_size: NA
cdr3_nt: TGTGCCAGCAGATTTGGGACTAGCGGAATTCAAGAGACCCAGTACTTC
cdr3_aa: CASRFGTSGIQETQYF

v_call: TRBV4-2
d_call: NA
j_call: TRBJ2-1
clone_size: NA
cdr3_nt: TGTGCCAGCAGCCAACATCTAGGGAATGAGCAGTTCTTC
cdr3_aa: CASSQHLGNEQFF

v_call: TRBV27
d_call: TRBD2
j_call: TRBJ2-1
clone_size: few
cdr3_nt: TGTGCCAGCGGAACCGGGACTAGGACGCCTGAGCAGTTCTTC
cdr3_aa: CASGTGTRTPEQFF

v_call: TRBV2
d_call: TRBD2
j_call: TRBJ2-7
clone_size: NA
cdr3_nt: TGTGCCAGCAGTGCTAGCGGGAGCTACGAGCAGTACTTC
cdr3_aa: CASSASGSYEQYF

v_call: TRBV29-1
d_call: NA
j_call: TRBJ2-7
clone_size: NA
cdr3_nt: TGCAGCGTACAAACAGGGCCCTACGAGCAGTACTTC
cdr3_aa: CSVQTGPYEQYF

v_call: TRBV10-3
d_call: NA
j_call: TRBJ2-1
clone_size: NA
cdr3_nt: TGTGCCATCCGTGACCTGGACGGTTACAATGAGCAGTTCTTC
cdr3_aa: CAIRDLDGYNEQFF

v_call: TRBV20-1
d_call: NA
j_call: TRBJ1-6
clone_size: NA
cdr3_nt: TGCAGTGCTAGGACAACAGGGTCAGGCACCTATAATTCACCCCTCCACTTT
cdr3_aa: CSARTTGSGTYNSPLHF

v_call: TRBV12-3/TRBV12-4
d_call: NA
j_call: TRBJ1-2
clone_size: NA
cdr3_nt: TGTGCCAGCAGTTTAGATCGACGGAACTATGGCTACACCTTC
cdr3_aa: CASSLDRRNYGYTF

v_call: TRBV5-1
d_call: TRBD2
j_call: TRBJ2-5
clone_size: NA
cdr3_nt: TGCGCCAGCAGCCAGAGCGGGAGGGTAGAGACCCAGTACTTC
cdr3_aa: CASSQSGRVETQYF

v_call: TRBV30
d_call: NA
j_call: TRBJ2-2
clone_size: NA
cdr3_nt: TGTGCCTGGAGTGTCGGGGGAGTGGACGGGGAGCTGTTTTTT
cdr3_aa: CAWSVGGVDGELFF

v_call: TRBV6-4
d_call: TRBD2
j_call: TRBJ2-3
clone_size: NA
cdr3_nt: TGTGCCAGCAGTGACCGGGGACTAGCGGGACCCACAGATACGCAGTATTTT
cdr3_aa: CASSDRGLAGPTDTQYF

v_call: TRBV7-5
d_call: NA
j_call: TRBJ2-1
clone_size: NA
cdr3_nt: NA
cdr3_aa: CISVPEARVGLAASTYNEQFF

v_call: TRBV20-1
d_call: NA
j_call: TRBJ2-7
clone_size: NA
cdr3_nt: TGCAGTGCCGCCCGGACTGGGAGCTCCTACGAGCAGTACTTC
cdr3_aa: CSAARTGSSYEQYF

v_call: TRBV6-5
d_call: NA
j_call: TRBJ2-1
clone_size: NA
cdr3_nt: TGTGCCAGCGCCACTGGACAGATCGGCTACAATGAGCAGTTCTTC
cdr3_aa: CASATGQIGYNEQFF

v_call: TRBV2
d_call: TRBD2
j_call: TRBJ2-3
clone_size: NA
cdr3_nt: TGTGCCAGCAGGAGCGGGAATTGGGATACGCAGTATTTT
cdr3_aa: CASRSGNWDTQYF

v_call: TRBV19
d_call: NA
j_call: TRBJ1-1
clone_size: NA
cdr3_nt: TGTGCCAGTAGTAGGGGTCTGGACACTGAAGCTTTCTTT
cdr3_aa: CASSRGLDTEAFF

v_call: TRBV27
d_call: NA
j_call: TRBJ1-1
clone_size: NA
cdr3_nt: TGTGCCAGCAGTTTATCGAGGGGGGGCACTGAAGCTTTCTTT
cdr3_aa: CASSLSRGGTEAFF